A single sample is the source of the 3 T cell receptor beta chains below, sequenced in a study of naive and memory T cell subsets. An oligonucleotide containing a UMI was ligated to the 3' end of TCR cDNA. Four PCR rounds used nested alpha and beta constant region primers plus the SP2 primer. TCRdb analysed the UMI-ligation and nested PCR reads with MiXCR anew, one entry per CDR3 protein. The repertoire holds about 26,000 distinct CDR3 sequences, with roughly 5.2% as singletons. Sequenced material: blood. Source of these receptors: an adult in good health.

The V gene is TRBV10-3, the J gene TRBJ1-5; 7 positions match TRBD1. There are 15 residues in the CDR3. The V gene end was trimmed by 6 bases and the J gene end by 0 bases; junction bases not matched to a gene: 5. The germline CDR1 and CDR2 sequences are ENHRY and SYGVKD. As DNA, the CDR3 is TGTGCCATCAGCCAGACAGGGCCTAGCAATCAGCCCCAGCATTTT. It specifies CAISQTGPSNQPQHF.

This clonotype was counted many times. The chain has TRBV6-6 and TRBJ2-1, with D possibly being TRBD2 (6 bases). The length of the CDR3 is 15 residues. Germline values: CDR1 MNHNY, CDR2 SVGAGI (reference sequence). V gave up 5 bases and J gave up 0 bases, with 11 bases separating them. CDR3: CASSHRETSYNEQFF. The DNA of the CDR3 is TGTGCCAGCAGTCACCGGGAGACCTCCTACAATGAGCAGTTCTTC.

This clonotype was picked up a small number of times. V is TRBV7-8 and J is TRBJ2-5; 7 bases are shared with TRBD2. The ends lost 1 base at V and 4 bases at J; junction bases unmatched: 6. From germline, CDR1 is SGHVS and CDR2 FQNEAQ. The CDR3 contains 15 residues. CDR3: CASSLEREGAETQYF. CDR3 in DNA: TGTGCCAGCAGCTTAGAGCGGGAAGGGGCAGAGACCCAGTACTTC.